Presented here are 9 T cell receptor beta chains from one specimen sequenced in a study of blood T cells in healthy people across ages. PCR was performed a second time for about 7 to 12 cycles using a sample-barcoded 5' primer and a J-beta primer mix. Each CDR3 protein gets one entry after TCRdb re-called the 5' RACE reads with MiXCR. The table has 1.5 million to 2 million distinct CDR3 sequences, roughly 28% seen once; the top ten hold about 8%. The sequenced material came from blood. Receptor source: a woman younger than 45 in good health.

The chain is built from TRBV6-2 or TRBV6-3 and TRBJ2-7; 8 bases match TRBD1. The germline V gene encodes CDR1 MNHEY and CDR2 SVGEGT. The CDR3 loop spans 14 amino acids. The J segment lost 7 bases and the V segment lost 0 bases, leaving 5 bases of the junction unmatched. The CDR3 DNA sequence: TGTGCCAGCAGTTACTCTCAGGGGGCTGTTGAGCAGTACTTC. This translates into CASSYSQGAVEQYF.

This clonotype was picked up a small number of times. The gene calls are TRBV6-5 and TRBJ1-2; TRBD1 matches 11 bases. From germline, CDR1 is MNHEY and CDR2 SVGAGI. The CDR3 covers 15 residues. The V and J ends lost 6 bases and 7 bases, in that order; junction bases with no gene match: 10. DNA of the CDR3: TGTGCCAGCAGCTCACCCGGCGGGACAGGGGGTGGCTACACCTTC. It is translated as CASSSPGGTGGGYTF.

This clonotype occurred a few times. Here the CDR3 DNA reads TGCAGCGTTGAAGATACCCCCCAGGGGGGCGCCTACGAGCAGTACTTC. Its protein product is CSVEDTPQGGAYEQYF. The J gene is TRBJ2-7, the V gene TRBV29-1; D perhaps matches TRBD1 (7 bases). V was clipped by 0 bases and J by 2 bases, with 17 bases between them. From germline, CDR1 is SQVTM and CDR2 ANQGSEA. This CDR3 spans 16 amino acids.

V is TRBV20-1 and J is TRBJ2-1; D is unresolved. The CDR3 length is 15 residues. Germline V CDR1 and CDR2: DFQATT, SNEGSKA (reference sequence). Trimming took off 1 base at V and 0 bases at J, with 10 bases between the two ends. This CDR3 is CSARASQRSYNEQFF. The CDR3 region has the DNA TGCAGTGCTAGAGCAAGCCAACGCTCCTACAATGAGCAGTTCTTC.

The chain has TRBV6-1 and TRBJ2-1; no reliable D call. V dropped 4 bases and J dropped 7 bases, with 11 bases sitting between them. The CDR3 sequence is 13 residues long. Per the germline V gene, CDR1 is MNHNS and CDR2 is SASEGT. CDR3 sequence reads: CASSVPGPNEQFF. The CDR3 region has the DNA TGTGCCAGCAGTGTTCCGGGTCCTAATGAGCAGTTCTTC.

The chain uses TRBV19 and TRBJ1-1; 8 bases are shared with TRBD1. The germline V gene has CDR1 LNHDA and CDR2 SQIVND (reference sequence). The CDR3 spans 17 residues. The ends lost 4 bases at V and 1 base at J; junction bases unmatched: 11. CDR3 protein: CASSRGRQGPSNTEAFF. The CDR3 region has the DNA TGTGCCAGTAGTAGGGGGAGACAGGGGCCGTCGAACACTGAAGCTTTCTTT.

This clonotype appeared a few times. The rearrangement links TRBV18 to TRBJ1-1, with TRBD1 matching 9 bases. CDR1 KGHSH and CDR2 LQKENI come from the germline V gene. J lost 5 bases, V lost 3 bases, and 4 bases had no gene match. CDR3 length equals 14 residues. For the CDR3, the DNA is TGTGCCAGCTCACCCCGGACAGGGGAGACTGAAGCTTTCTTT. It codes for CASSPRTGETEAFF.

Worth noting for this clonotype: At one end, the junction sequence differs from germline, possibly due to a read error. The chain employs TRBV2 and TRBJ1-4; 8 nucleotides match TRBD1. Germline lookup yields CDR1 SNHLY and CDR2 FYNNEI. CDR3 length equals 13 residues. CDR3 sequence: CTSKGQADEKLFF. The CDR3 DNA follows: TGTACCAGCAAGGGACAGGCAGACGAAAAACTGTTTTTT.

This rearrangement joins TRBV7-2 to TRBJ1-5; D possibly corresponds to TRBD1 (5 bases). V gave up 2 bases and J gave up 5 bases, with 13 bases separating them. Germline values: CDR1 SGHTA, CDR2 FQGNSA. The CDR3 has 15 residues. The CDR3 reads CASSLNLGGDQPQHF. The CDR3 DNA is TGTGCCAGCAGCTTAAATCTGGGGGGTGATCAGCCCCAGCATTTT.